The rows below give T cell receptor beta chains drawn from one sample of a study of T cell changes during pregnancy in multiple sclerosis. Sequenced by immunoSEQ multiplex PCR; TCRdb stores in-frame clones only, minus some. The top ten clones hold approximately 0.98% of a sample with roughly 24,000 clones, around 84% of them seen once. Here the sequenced sample was CD4+ T cells from peripheral blood mononuclear cells, taken in the second trimester of pregnancy. The source of these receptors is a female donor in good health, enrolled as a control in a pregnancy study. CDR3s include the opening cysteine and the closing phenylalanine or tryptophan. Each record gives: J gene, D gene, clone size, V gene, CDR3 DNA, CDR3 protein. A D gene is named only where the DNA matches it firmly. Rows may omit the clone size; those that give it use once, few, many or a size class.

J: TRBJ2-1; D: -; size: -; V: TRBV5-6; DNA: TGTGCCAGCAGCTTGGAGCCAGCGGCCTACAATGAGCAGTTCTTC; CDR3: CASSLEPAAYNEQFF
J: TRBJ1-2; D: -; size: -; V: TRBV9; DNA: TGTGCCAGCAGCGTAGCTGCGAACTATGGCTACACCTTC; CDR3: CASSVAANYGYTF
J: TRBJ2-7; D: TRBD2; size: -; V: TRBV5-1; DNA: TGCGCCAGCAGCCTGGGACTAGTCTCACTAGGCGAGCAGTACTTC; CDR3: CASSLGLVSLGEQYF
J: TRBJ2-5; D: -; size: -; V: TRBV7-8; DNA: TGTGCCAGCAGCTTAGCGAAAGGGGGACGGGGACGGTTTCAAGAGACCCAGTACTTC; CDR3: CASSLAKGGRGRFQETQYF
J: TRBJ2-5; D: TRBD2; size: -; V: TRBV6-1; DNA: TGTGCCAGCAGTGGACTAGCGGGAGAGGGGGTGGGGGAGACCCAGTACTTC; CDR3: CASSGLAGEGVGETQYF
J: TRBJ1-1; D: -; size: -; V: TRBV23-1; DNA: TGCGCCAGCATCCAAGAGGGGGGGACGTCAGGGGAGACCGCTGAAGCTTTCTTT; CDR3: CASIQEGGTSGETAEAFF
J: TRBJ1-3; D: -; size: few; V: TRBV11-2; DNA: TGTGCCAGCAGCCCCCGGGTACTTACCTCTGGAAACACCATATATTTT; CDR3: CASSPRVLTSGNTIYF
J: TRBJ2-3; D: TRBD2; size: once; V: TRBV19; DNA: TGTGCCAGTAGTACCAGGGAGGGACTAGCGGGAGTCGCAGATACGCAGTATTTT; CDR3: CASSTREGLAGVADTQYF
J: TRBJ1-3; D: -; size: -; V: TRBV28; DNA: TGTGCCAGCAGTTTATCGTTGGGAAACACCATATATTTT; CDR3: CASSLSLGNTIYF
J: TRBJ2-3; D: -; size: -; V: TRBV5-1; DNA: TGCGCCAGCAGCTCCTGGGGGCGCAACACAGATACGCAGTATTTT; CDR3: CASSSWGRNTDTQYF
J: TRBJ1-1; D: TRBD1; size: few; V: TRBV7-4; DNA: TGTGCCAGCAGCCCAGGGACAGGGGCAAGAAACACTGAAGCTTTCTTT; CDR3: CASSPGTGARNTEAFF
J: TRBJ2-3; D: -; size: -; V: TRBV18; DNA: TGTGCCAGCTTAACTACTAGCACAGATACGCAGTATTTT; CDR3: CASLTTSTDTQYF
J: TRBJ2-1; D: TRBD1; size: -; V: TRBV6-5; DNA: TGTGCCAGCAGTTACTCCGGACAGGGGAAGAACAATGAGCAGTTCTTC; CDR3: CASSYSGQGKNNEQFF
J: TRBJ2-7; D: TRBD2; size: -; V: TRBV6-5; DNA: TGTGCCAGCAGACAAAGCGGGGGGCCGGACGAGCAGTACTTC; CDR3: CASRQSGGPDEQYF
J: TRBJ1-2; D: -; size: -; V: TRBV28; DNA: TGTGCCAGCAGTTTACCCTCCGCCGGCGGCTTCTATGGCTACACCTTC; CDR3: CASSLPSAGGFYGYTF
J: TRBJ1-1; D: TRBD1; size: -; V: TRBV4-3; DNA: TGCGCCAGCAGCCAAGGAACAGGGGTTAGCACTGAAGCTTTCTTT; CDR3: CASSQGTGVSTEAFF
J: TRBJ1-2; D: TRBD1; size: -; V: TRBV2; DNA: TGTGCCAGCAACATGGGACAGGGTCTTGGCGGCTACACCTTC; CDR3: CASNMGQGLGGYTF
J: TRBJ2-2; D: -; size: -; V: TRBV7-7; DNA: TGTGCCAGCAGGACAGGCACAAACACCGGGGAGCTGTTTTTT; CDR3: CASRTGTNTGELFF
J: TRBJ2-2; D: -; size: -; V: TRBV9; DNA: TGTGCCAGCAGCGCCCTGACAGGCCGGGGTCCCGGGGAGCTGTTTTTT; CDR3: CASSALTGRGPGELFF
J: TRBJ2-1; D: TRBD2; size: -; V: TRBV10-2; DNA: TGCGCCAGCAGCTTAGCGGGAGGAAACTACAATGAGCAGTTCTTC; CDR3: CASSLAGGNYNEQFF
J: TRBJ2-1; D: TRBD2; size: -; V: TRBV6-1; DNA: TGTGCCAGCAGTGAGTTTAACGGGGGGGATGGGCTCTTC; CDR3: CASSEFNGGDGLF
J: TRBJ2-7; D: -; size: -; V: TRBV30; DNA: TGTGCCAGCCGGGGAGCAAGCTACGAGCAGTACTTC; CDR3: CASRGASYEQYF
J: TRBJ1-1; D: -; size: -; V: TRBV7-2; DNA: TGTGCCAGCAGCCCCCGGGTTGGGGCCAGAAACACTGAAGCTTTCTTT; CDR3: CASSPRVGARNTEAFF
J: TRBJ1-5; D: TRBD1; size: -; V: TRBV7-2; DNA: TGTGCCAGCAGCTACACAGGGGGCTGGAGCAATCAGCCCCAGCATTTT; CDR3: CASSYTGGWSNQPQHF
J: TRBJ1-3; D: -; size: -; V: TRBV28; DNA: TGTGCCAGCGTTGGGGGGGCGCCTGGAAACACCATATATTTT; CDR3: CASVGGAPGNTIYF
J: TRBJ2-5; D: TRBD2; size: -; V: TRBV7-2; DNA: TGTGCCAGCAGCTTCGGCGGGGGTGAGCAAGAGACCCAGTACTTC; CDR3: CASSFGGGEQETQYF
J: TRBJ1-2; D: -; size: -; V: TRBV7-2; DNA: TGTGCCAGCAGCCTGCTGCGGGCCCCCCACTACACCTTC; CDR3: CASSLLRAPHYTF
J: TRBJ1-1; D: TRBD1; size: -; V: TRBV6-6; DNA: TGTGCCAGCAGACGGGACAGGCTGAACACTGAAGCTTTCTTT; CDR3: CASRRDRLNTEAFF
J: TRBJ2-2; D: TRBD1; size: -; V: TRBV6-4; DNA: TGTGCCAGCAGTGGGGACAGGGACACCGGGGAGCTGTTTTTT; CDR3: CASSGDRDTGELFF
J: TRBJ2-1; D: -; size: -; V: TRBV6-4; DNA: TGTGCCAGCAGTGACTCTCTAGCTGCCTACAATGAGCAGTTCTTC; CDR3: CASSDSLAAYNEQFF
J: TRBJ1-1; D: TRBD1; size: -; V: TRBV5-6; DNA: TGTGCCAGCAGCTTGCAGGGGGGGAACACTGAAGCTTTCTTT; CDR3: CASSLQGGNTEAFF
J: TRBJ1-2; D: TRBD1; size: -; V: TRBV29-1; DNA: TGCAGCGCCCGGGACAGTAGTAACTATGGCTACACCTTC; CDR3: CSARDSSNYGYTF
J: TRBJ2-7; D: -; size: -; V: TRBV7-3; DNA: TGTGCCAGCAGCTTACAGGGGTCGGGTGAGCAGTACTTC; CDR3: CASSLQGSGEQYF
J: TRBJ2-2; D: TRBD1; size: -; V: TRBV28; DNA: TGTGCCAGCAGTTTATTGGACAGGGACACCGGGGAGCTGTTTTTT; CDR3: CASSLLDRDTGELFF
J: TRBJ1-5; D: TRBD1; size: -; V: TRBV30; DNA: TGTGCCTGGAGGGGAAAGGGGGCGGGGAGCAATCAGCCCCAGCATTTT; CDR3: CAWRGKGAGSNQPQHF
J: TRBJ1-1; D: TRBD1; size: medium-sized; V: TRBV27; DNA: TGTGCCAGCAGCCGACAGGGAGGTGAAGCTTTCTTT; CDR3: CASSRQGGEAFF
J: TRBJ2-3; D: TRBD2; size: -; V: TRBV28; DNA: TGTGCCAGCAGACACAGCGGGACCAGCACAGATACGCAGTATTTT; CDR3: CASRHSGTSTDTQYF